The sequence of this TCR beta chain was determined in a study of OX40 agonist ivuxolimab in advanced cancers. At the level of the study: Those enrolled were roughly 85% male, with a mean age of roughly 62 years and ages from roughly 20 to 90.

Peripheral blood came from all dose cohorts at three timepoints. Notes on the study in general: Expansion of clones was among the lowest in partial responders at 0.1-3.0 mg/kg. The average count of expanded clones was higher among CD8+ T cells than among CD4+.

Sequenced by immunoSEQ multiplex PCR; TCRdb stores in-frame clones only, minus some. Of about 61,000 clones listed, roughly 85% are singletons. V was pared by 4 bases and J by 0 bases, with 7 bases of the junction left unmatched. The CDR3 runs 16 residues. Looked up from germline, CDR1 is SGHAT and CDR2 is FQNNGV. Concerning this clone itself: The antigen remains undetermined.

The sequence was collected from an adult with an advanced solid tumor such as melanoma, head and neck, liver or kidney cancer. The rearrangement uses TRBV11-2 and TRBJ1-1; 8 nucleotides line up with TRBD1. Source: CD4+ or CD8+ T cells sorted from blood, taken in a trial of the OX40 agonist ivuxolimab. This CDR3 is CASSSLGDRLNTEAFF. Here the CDR3 DNA reads TGTGCCAGCAGCTCGCTAGGGGACAGGCTGAACACTGAAGCTTTCTTT.